The 28 T cell receptor beta chains reported below all come from one sample, sequenced in a study of T cell repertoires in cytomegalovirus infection. TCRdb fed the reads into MiXCR, producing one record per CDR3 protein. The sample lists 200,000 to 300,000 distinct CDR3 sequences, approximately 6.7% occurring once. Sequencing used PBMCs. The receptors here all came from a human donor in good health (CMV status not recorded). Some clones in this sample may be carry-over from other donors' samples.

Many counts were recorded for this clonotype. The gene calls are TRBV29-1 and TRBJ2-5, with D unresolved. V was trimmed by 3 bases and J by 1 base, leaving 9 bases between them. CDR3 length: 13 residues. From germline, CDR1 is SQVTM and CDR2 ANQGSEA. This chain's CDR3 is CSVDRQSQETQYF. Written as DNA, the CDR3 is TGCAGCGTTGACCGACAAAGCCAAGAGACCCAGTACTTC.

This clonotype was recorded many times. The gene calls are TRBV7-6 and TRBJ2-1; the D gene could be TRBD1 or TRBD2 (5 bases each). V gave up 5 bases and J gave up 9 bases, with 11 bases separating them. Germline V CDR1 and CDR2: SGHVS, FNYEAQ. CDR3 size: 12 residues. This chain's CDR3 is CASSPGLFEQFF. CDR3 bases: TGTGCCAGCAGCCCGGGGCTTTTTGAGCAGTTCTTC.

This clonotype was observed at least ten times. V and J are TRBV11-2 and TRBJ1-1; D is unclear. Germline V gene data show CDR1 as SGHAT and CDR2 as FQNNGV. The length of the CDR3 is 15 residues. V was clipped by 1 base and J by 3 bases, with 12 bases between them. Here the CDR3 reads CASSLVYGRDTEAFF. The CDR3 nucleotides are TGTGCCAGCAGCTTAGTCTACGGGCGGGACACTGAAGCTTTCTTT.

In its sample, this clonotype was seen many times. The V and J genes are TRBV7-2 and TRBJ1-6; 7 bases match TRBD1. This CDR3 comprises 14 residues. V lost 5 bases, J lost 4 bases, and 2 bases stayed unmatched. Looked up from germline, CDR1 is SGHTA and CDR2 is FQGNSA. Written as DNA, the CDR3 is TGTGCCAGCAGCCAGGGACAGTATAATTCACCCCTCCACTTT. Translation gives CASSQGQYNSPLHF.

Only a few counts were recorded for this clonotype. V usage is TRBV28 and J usage is TRBJ1-1, with 7 bases lining up with TRBD1. Per germline, CDR1 MDHEN and CDR2 SYDVKM. The CDR3 sequence is 15 residues long. Losses at the gene ends were 6 bases for V and 7 bases for J; bases not matched to a gene: 14. The CDR3 sequence: CASRGVPGGGDEAFF. As DNA, the CDR3 is TGTGCCAGCAGAGGGGTCCCAGGGGGAGGGGATGAAGCTTTCTTT.

This clonotype was seen ten or more times. The V and J genes are TRBV4-3 and TRBJ1-6; D unclear. The V gene lost 1 base and the J gene lost 9 bases, with 7 bases spanning the gap. The germline CDR1 and CDR2 sequences are LGHNA and YSLEER. The CDR3 contains 13 residues. The CDR3 sequence: CASSQGVLSPLHF. Written as DNA, the CDR3 is TGCGCCAGCAGCCAAGGGGTACTTTCACCCCTCCACTTT.

The table lists this clonotype with many counts. The chain couples TRBV11-2 to TRBJ2-5; D unclear. Germline V gives CDR1 SGHAT, CDR2 FQNNGV. CDR3 length equals 14 residues. The V end lost 0 bases, the J end lost 6 bases, and 11 bases lay between the germline ends. Here the CDR3 reads CASSLDSLSKTQYF. DNA for the CDR3: TGTGCCAGCAGCTTAGATTCCCTCTCCAAGACCCAGTACTTC.

The sample holds many counts of this clonotype. The V and J genes are TRBV2 and TRBJ1-1; TRBD1 matches at 7 bases. Germline V lookup: CDR1 SNHLY, CDR2 FYNNEI. The ends lost 7 bases at V and 1 base at J; junction bases unmatched: 6. This CDR3 comprises 14 residues. CDR3 loop: CASTWDRENTEAFF. CDR3 coding DNA: TGTGCCAGCACCTGGGACAGAGAGAACACTGAAGCTTTCTTT.

This clonotype was seen more than once but under ten times. This may come from a read error, since a much larger clone is one base off. This chain joins TRBV4-2 and TRBJ2-1; 14 nucleotides align to TRBD2. This CDR3 has 16 amino acids. The ends lost 8 bases at V and 7 bases at J; junction bases unmatched: 10. Looked up from germline, CDR1 is LGHNA and CDR2 is YNFKEQ. This CDR3 is CASGRVGTSGGNEQFF. The CDR3 coding sequence is TGTGCCAGCGGCCGCGTGGGGACTAGCGGGGGAAATGAGCAGTTCTTC.

In its sample, this clonotype was seen many times. This chain uses TRBV6-1 with TRBJ1-1, with D uncertain. Per germline, CDR1 MNHNS and CDR2 SASEGT. The CDR3 runs 19 residues. The V end was cut by 2 bases, the J end by 0 bases, with 22 bases between. Here the CDR3 reads CASSEISSWAWNMNTEAFF. The CDR3 coding sequence is TGTGCCAGCAGTGAAATTTCCTCCTGGGCGTGGAACATGAACACTGAAGCTTTCTTT.

Many counts were recorded for this clonotype. The chain recombines TRBV29-1 with TRBJ2-1; TRBD2 matches 10 bases. This CDR3 is built from 16 residues. V dropped 3 bases and J dropped 3; count of bases not matched to a gene: 8. Per germline, CDR1 SQVTM and CDR2 ANQGSEA. The CDR3 loop reads CSVENSGGLYYNEQFF. The CDR3 DNA sequence: TGCAGCGTTGAGAATAGCGGGGGGCTTTACTACAATGAGCAGTTCTTC.

In this sample, this clonotype turned up many times. The rearrangement uses TRBV11-3 and TRBJ2-6, with 8 bases that match TRBD1. CDR1 is SGHNT, CDR2 YENEEA, per germline. With V trimmed by 8 bases and J by 0 bases, 3 bases remained unmatched. The length of the CDR3 is 15 residues. CDR3 sequence: CASGTGGSGANVLTF. CDR3 DNA: TGTGCCAGCGGTACAGGGGGCTCTGGGGCCAACGTCCTGACTTTC.

This clonotype was seen many times. The chain employs TRBV29-1 and TRBJ2-3; no definite D call. This CDR3 has 15 amino acids. Trimming cost V 4 bases and J 2 bases, with 16 bases left between them. In germline, CDR1 is SQVTM, CDR2 ANQGSEA. The CDR3 sequence is CSVVTPHKVTDTQYF. Here the CDR3 DNA reads TGCAGCGTTGTAACACCTCATAAAGTCACAGATACGCAGTATTTT.

This clonotype was seen many times. The chain links TRBV28 to TRBJ2-5; possible D gene TRBD2, 5 bases. Germline CDR1 reads MDHEN; CDR2 reads SYDVKM. Trimming took off 6 bases at V and 3 bases at J, with 17 bases between the two ends. This CDR3 is built from 15 residues. CDR3 amino acids: CASRPTTSGEETQYF. The DNA of the CDR3 is TGTGCCAGCAGACCTACCACCTCCGGGGAAGAGACCCAGTACTTC.

This clonotype was seen repeatedly, ten times or more. The gene calls are TRBV2 and TRBJ2-2; a weak D match, TRBD2 (6 bases). CDR3 size: 14 residues. V was clipped by 5 bases and J by 6 bases, with 13 bases between them. CDR1 SNHLY and CDR2 FYNNEI come from the germline V gene. The CDR3 loop is CASSSVGGSGELFF. The DNA of the CDR3 is TGTGCCAGCAGTTCGGTCGGGGGTTCCGGGGAGCTGTTTTTT.

This clonotype has at least ten counts. The chain combines TRBV11-2 with TRBJ2-5, with D perhaps matching TRBD2 (5 bases). This CDR3 is built from 14 residues. Between the trimmed V and J ends, which lost 3 bases and 3 bases, there was a span of 11 bases. In germline, CDR1 is SGHAT, CDR2 FQNNGV. The CDR3 DNA reads TGTGCCAGCAGCTTCCTAGTCGGGAAAGAGACCCAGTACTTC. It codes for CASSFLVGKETQYF.

This chain connects TRBV5-1 to TRBJ1-1; 7 bases are shared with TRBD1. V was clipped by 0 bases and J by 1 base; unmatched bases: 6. This CDR3 contains 16 residues. Germline V CDR1 and CDR2: SGHRS, YFSETQ. The CDR3 coding sequence is TGCGCCAGCAGCTTGGGACAGGGAAAAAAGAACACTGAAGCTTTCTTT. It yields the protein CASSLGQGKKNTEAFF.

This clonotype is deemed medium-sized (0.01 to 0.1%). The chain is built from TRBV7-2 and TRBJ2-5; D ambiguous. Germline-derived CDR1 and CDR2 are SGHTA and FQGNSA. The CDR3 is 11 residues long. Trimming left V 5 bases short and J 5 bases short, with 6 bases between. CDR3 sequence: CASSPRETQYF. The DNA of the CDR3 is TGTGCCAGCAGCCCTCGGGAGACCCAGTACTTC.

The table lists this clonotype with a few counts. The CDR3 reads CASSPPGRQDFYEQYF. Here the CDR3 DNA reads TGTGCCAGCAGCCCCCCCGGCAGGCAGGATTTCTACGAGCAGTACTTC. The gene calls are TRBV5-4 and TRBJ2-7; D unresolved. This CDR3 is built from 16 residues. Germline V CDR1 and CDR2: SGHNT, YYREEE (reference sequence). V was clipped by 4 bases and J by 3 bases, with 20 bases between them. The full variable domain, completed using reference TRBV5-4 and TRBJ2-7, is ETGVTQSPTHLIKTRGQQVTLRCSSQSGHNTVSWYQQALGQGPQFIFQYYREEENGRGNFPPRFSGLQFPNYSSELNVNALELDDSALYLCASSPPGRQDFYEQYFGPGTRLTVT.

This clonotype was found many times. The chain carries TRBV7-9 and TRBJ2-1, with 8 bases that match TRBD2. The CDR3 extends over 15 amino acids. Germline lookup yields CDR1 SEHNR and CDR2 FQNEAQ (reference sequence). J was trimmed by 8 bases and V by 4 bases; bases with no gene match: 10. The chain's CDR3 is CASSSPQRGFDEQFF. In nucleotides, the CDR3 is TGTGCCAGCAGCTCTCCCCAGCGGGGGTTCGATGAGCAGTTCTTC.

This clonotype was counted ten times or more. J is TRBJ2-2 and V is TRBV5-1, with 9 bases aligning to TRBD1. This CDR3 comprises 16 residues. Germline loops: CDR1 SGHRS, CDR2 YFSETQ. Germline trimming cut 4 bases from V and 4 bases from J; bases unmatched to any gene: 8. Here the CDR3 reads CASSLGQGIGTGELFF. The CDR3 DNA follows: TGCGCCAGCAGCCTCGGACAGGGGATCGGCACCGGGGAGCTGTTTTTT.

This clonotype was detected many times. This chain uses TRBV11-2 with TRBJ2-7; D uncertain. The CDR3 extends over 12 amino acids. The V end lost 0 bases, the J end lost 10 bases, and 10 bases lay between the germline ends. Germline V gives CDR1 SGHAT, CDR2 FQNNGV. The CDR3 reads CASSLDPGAQYF. The CDR3 region has the DNA TGTGCCAGCAGCTTAGATCCCGGAGCCCAGTACTTC.

The chain employs TRBV7-9 and TRBJ1-1; D not resolved. The V gene lost 1 base and the J gene lost 0 bases, with 15 bases spanning the gap. The CDR3 spans 17 residues. Germline lookup yields CDR1 SEHNR and CDR2 FQNEAQ (reference sequence). The CDR3 protein is CASSLGALGSMNTEAFF. The CDR3 nucleotides read TGTGCCAGCAGCTTAGGGGCTTTGGGATCCATGAACACTGAAGCTTTCTTT.

There are many counts of this clonotype. The rearrangement links TRBV20-1 to TRBJ1-2; the D gene is possibly TRBD1 (5 bases). The CDR3 covers 12 residues. CDR1 and CDR2 (germline): DFQATT, SNEGSKA (reference sequence). V was trimmed by 2 bases and J by 8 bases, leaving 12 bases between them. This CDR3 is CSARRGTDGYTF. CDR3 nucleotides: TGCAGTGCTAGACGAGGGACGGACGGCTACACCTTC.

This clonotype occurred many times. V usage is TRBV7-6 and J usage is TRBJ2-7, with D uncertain. Trimming left V 3 bases short and J 5 bases short, with 8 bases between. The CDR3 totals 12 residues. Germline V gene data show CDR1 as SGHVS and CDR2 as FNYEAQ. In DNA, the CDR3 is TGTGCCAGCAGCTTCGACATAAACGAGCAGTACTTC. This gives the protein CASSFDINEQYF.

This clonotype was recorded many times. The genes are TRBV7-2 and TRBJ1-4; D remains unclear. Trimming cost V 5 bases and J 3 bases, with 10 bases left between them. The CDR3 has 14 residues. The germline gives CDR1 SGHTA, CDR2 FQGNSA. CDR3 DNA: TGTGCCAGCAGCCTACAGCGGTCTAATGAAAAACTGTTTTTT. Translated: CASSLQRSNEKLFF.

This clonotype has at least ten counts. The rearrangement uses TRBV12-5 and TRBJ2-3, with 7 positions matching TRBD1. The junction had 9 bases not matched to a gene; V was cut back by 6 bases and J by 3 bases. CDR1 LGHNT and CDR2 FRNRAP come from the germline V gene. CDR3 length: 15 amino acids. CDR3 region: CASGQFTGVTDTQYF. The CDR3 DNA is TGTGCTAGTGGCCAATTTACAGGGGTAACAGATACGCAGTATTTT.

This clonotype was counted many times. The CDR3 sequence: CASSVAGSEDEETQYF. As DNA, the CDR3 is TGTGCCAGCAGCGTCGCCGGGTCCGAGGATGAAGAGACCCAGTACTTC. This rearrangement joins TRBV11-2 to TRBJ2-5; D not resolved. V dropped 5 bases and J dropped 3 bases, with 19 bases sitting between them. CDR3 length: 16 residues. Germline CDR1 and CDR2: SGHAT and FQNNGV.